Below, 21 T cell receptor beta chains from the same sample are listed, as sequenced in a study of vaccination effects on CD4 cells after COVID-19. An approximately 10-day culture period preceded the isolation of CD4+ T cells. This individual tested PCR-positive for SARS-CoV-2 infection between March and December 2020. The vaccine given was either BNT162b2 or mRNA-1273, in two doses. TCRdb's table, derived via immunoSEQ multiplex PCR, lists solely in-frame clones and lacks some. The table shows tens of thousands of clones, with less than 85% occurring only once. The antigens of these receptors remain unknown. Sequencing used CD4+ T cells from PBMCs cultured without peptide, obtained after COVID-19 vaccination. These receptors were taken from a human donor who had a prior SARS-CoV-2 infection.

V usage is TRBV10-3 and J usage is TRBJ1-1; possibly TRBD1 for D (6 bases). The V and J ends lost 0 bases and 2 bases respectively, with 10 bases between them. The CDR3 covers 15 residues. From germline, CDR1 is ENHRY and CDR2 SYGVKD. The CDR3 DNA reads TGTGCCATCAGTGAGTCGAGGGGGATTAACACTGAAGCTTTCTTT. Its protein is CAISESRGINTEAFF.

V gene TRBV6-5 combines with J gene TRBJ2-7; TRBD1 or TRBD2 may be the D gene (5 bases each). The CDR3 is 14 amino acids. CDR1 is MNHEY, CDR2 SVGAGI, per germline. Trimming took off 2 bases at V and 2 bases at J, with 10 bases between the two ends. CDR3 loop: CASSYGGSAYEQYF. CDR3 coding DNA: TGTGCCAGCAGTTACGGGGGATCAGCCTACGAGCAGTACTTC.

The chain has TRBV30 and TRBJ1-1; TRBD1 matches 9 bases. Germline V gene data show CDR1 as GTSNPN and CDR2 as SVGIG (reference sequence). V lost 3 bases to trimming and J lost 3 bases; unmatched junction nucleotides: 5. There are 14 residues in the CDR3. Here the CDR3 DNA reads TGTGCCTGGAGCGAGGGACAGGGTCACACTGAAGCTTTCTTT. It yields the protein CAWSEGQGHTEAFF.

The chain combines TRBV7-2 with TRBJ2-7; 9 bases are a match to TRBD1. Germline V gives CDR1 SGHTA, CDR2 FQGNSA. V trimming: 6 bases; J trimming: 6 bases; junction bases outside the gene matches: 9. The CDR3 has 14 amino acids. CDR3 protein: CASRPPGQGREQYF. CDR3 nucleotides: TGTGCCAGCAGGCCCCCGGGACAGGGTCGCGAGCAGTACTTC.

This clone was recorded only once. This chain joins TRBV20-1 and TRBJ2-1, with 7 bases that match TRBD2. Trimming removed 6 bases from V and 8 bases from J; junction bases left unmatched: 4. This CDR3 spans 11 amino acids. Per germline, CDR1 DFQATT and CDR2 SNEGSKA (reference sequence). This chain's CDR3 is CSAKRGDEQFF. CDR3 in DNA: TGCAGTGCCAAACGGGGGGATGAGCAGTTCTTC.

The rearrangement uses TRBV6-2 or TRBV6-3 and TRBJ2-6; no reliable D call. CDR1 and CDR2 (germline): MNHEY, SVGEGT. This CDR3 has 15 amino acids. V was cut by 3 bases and J by 2 bases, with 8 bases left in between. CDR3 sequence (DNA): TGTGCCAGCAGTTATCTGGTTGCTGGGGCCAACGTCCTGACTTTC. It translates to CASSYLVAGANVLTF.

This chain links TRBV6-5 with TRBJ2-1, with 13 bases fitting TRBD2. V dropped 6 bases and J dropped 4; count of bases not matched to a gene: 3. The CDR3 has 15 amino acids. Germline CDR1 MNHEY, CDR2 SVGAGI. CDR3 region: CASRLTSGGYNEQFF. The CDR3, as DNA: TGTGCCAGCAGGCTGACTAGCGGGGGGTACAATGAGCAGTTCTTC.

CDR3 coding DNA: TGCAGCGGTTGGCCCTCTCGAGCGGGAGGGGGAGATACGCAGTATTTT. Amino acid sequence: CSGWPSRAGGGDTQYF. The rearrangement links TRBV29-1 to TRBJ2-3; 10 bases align to TRBD2. V shed 7 bases, J shed 5 bases, and the junction held 15 bases outside the gene matches. The CDR3 spans 16 residues. The germline gives CDR1 SQVTM, CDR2 ANQGSEA.

The chain combines TRBV4-3 with TRBJ1-5; the D gene is possibly TRBD1 (6 bases). This CDR3 has 15 residues. Trimming shortened V by 1 base and J by 9 bases, and 16 bases separated the two germline ends. CDR1 and CDR2 from the germline V gene are LGHNA and YSLEER. CDR3 sequence: CASSQGTGSDLPQHF. CDR3 sequence (DNA): TGCGCCAGCAGCCAAGGCACAGGGTCTGATCTGCCCCAGCATTTT.

This chain connects TRBV12-3 or TRBV12-4 to TRBJ2-1; D possibly corresponds to TRBD1 (5 bases). This CDR3 is built from 11 residues. V was shortened by 2 bases and J by 13 bases, with 9 bases between the two germline ends. The CDR3 here is CASSLLQGQFF. The CDR3 nucleotides are TGTGCCAGCAGTTTATTGCAGGGACAGTTCTTC.

V usage is TRBV28 and J usage is TRBJ1-6; possible D gene TRBD1, 6 bases. The CDR3 extends over 15 amino acids. Germline-derived CDR1 and CDR2 are MDHEN and SYDVKM. The V and J ends lost 2 bases and 6 bases respectively, with 11 bases between them. CDR3 DNA: TGTGCCAGCAGTTTACAGGGGCGGAGTAATTCACCCCTCCACTTT. Protein product: CASSLQGRSNSPLHF.

This chain joins TRBV7-2 and TRBJ2-5, with 12 nucleotides matching TRBD2. Germline CDR1 is SGHTA and CDR2 is FQGNSA. V trimming: 5 bases; J trimming: 5 bases; junction bases outside the gene matches: 9. The CDR3 loop spans 16 amino acids. CDR3: CASSTPRLAGEETQYF. The CDR3 bases are TGTGCCAGCAGCACACCCAGACTAGCGGGGGAGGAGACCCAGTACTTC.

V gene TRBV11-2 combines with J gene TRBJ2-7; a possible D gene is TRBD2 (6 bases). The CDR3 spans 15 residues. CDR1 and CDR2 from the germline V gene are SGHAT and FQNNGV. Trimming stripped 5 bases from V and 1 base from J, with 15 bases between. The CDR3 region has the DNA TGTGCCAGCAGCAACCCCGGGCTAGCGTCCTACGAGCAGTACTTC. Its protein is CASSNPGLASYEQYF.

The chain has TRBV2 and TRBJ1-5; 10 positions agree with TRBD1. Germline V CDR1 and CDR2: SNHLY, FYNNEI. This CDR3 is built from 14 residues. After removal of 6 bases from V and 6 bases from J, the junction contained 5 bases not matched to a gene. The CDR3 sequence: CASSGTGESQPQHF. DNA of the CDR3: TGTGCCAGCAGCGGGACAGGGGAAAGTCAGCCCCAGCATTTT.

The genes are TRBV5-4 and TRBJ2-5; 12 nucleotides match TRBD2. Trimming cost V 0 bases and J 4 bases; bases outside gene matches: 13. The CDR3 extends over 19 amino acids. From germline, CDR1 is SGHNT and CDR2 YYREEE (reference sequence). The chain's CDR3 is CASSLGPTLLAGGGETQYF. DNA of the CDR3: TGTGCCAGCAGCTTGGGTCCCACTCTACTAGCGGGAGGTGGAGAGACCCAGTACTTC. The full variable domain, in which reference TRBV5-4 and TRBJ2-5 provide the parts outside the CDR3, is ETGVTQSPTHLIKTRGQQVTLRCSSQSGHNTVSWYQQALGQGPQFIFQYYREEENGRGNFPPRFSGLQFPNYSSELNVNALELDDSALYLCASSLGPTLLAGGGETQYFGPGTRLLVL.

The chain has TRBV7-2 and TRBJ2-1; D unclear. Germline CDR1 SGHTA, CDR2 FQGNSA. CDR3 length: 15 residues. V was clipped by 0 bases and J by 6 bases, with 12 bases between them. The CDR3 reads CASSLAVRTSNEQFF. The DNA of the CDR3 is TGTGCCAGCAGCTTAGCGGTCAGGACCAGCAATGAGCAGTTCTTC.

V and J are TRBV7-8 and TRBJ2-1; 8 bases align to TRBD2. The ends lost 5 bases at V and 0 bases at J; junction bases unmatched: 12. The CDR3 runs to 18 residues. CDR1 is SGHVS and CDR2 is FQNEAQ in the germline V gene. This chain's CDR3 is CASSPVVAGLSSYNEQFF. The CDR3 DNA reads as TGTGCCAGCAGCCCGGTAGTAGCGGGATTAAGCTCCTACAATGAGCAGTTCTTC.

The chain couples TRBV19 to TRBJ2-7, with TRBD2 as a possible D gene (7 bases). The germline V gene has CDR1 LNHDA and CDR2 SQIVND (reference sequence). CDR3 length: 14 amino acids. Trimming took off 3 bases at V and 3 bases at J, with 12 bases between the two ends. The CDR3 nucleotides read TGTGCCAGTAGTATCAGGGGAGGGGGCTACGAGCAGTACTTC. Its translation: CASSIRGGGYEQYF.

The V gene is TRBV7-2, the J gene TRBJ1-3; a possible D gene is TRBD1 (6 bases). The germline V gene encodes CDR1 SGHTA and CDR2 FQGNSA. The CDR3 contains 14 residues. The V end was cut by 6 bases, the J end by 4 bases, with 13 bases between. The CDR3 loop is CASRLGGAGNTIYF. The CDR3 DNA follows: TGTGCCAGCAGATTGGGGGGGGCCGGAAACACCATATATTTT.

The chain has TRBV4-1 and TRBJ1-4; D may be TRBD1 (5 bases). CDR1 is MGHRA, CDR2 YSYEKL, per germline. This CDR3 spans 17 amino acids. Between the trimmed V and J ends, which lost 0 bases and 0 bases, there was a span of 11 bases. CDR3 region: CASSQDSWGSTNEKLFF. The CDR3 nucleotides are TGCGCCAGCAGCCAAGATTCGTGGGGGTCAACTAATGAAAAACTGTTTTTT.

This rearrangement joins TRBV25-1 to TRBJ2-1, with 10 nucleotides matching TRBD1. Germline V lookup: CDR1 MGHDK, CDR2 SYGVNS. Trimming cost V 3 bases and J 6 bases; bases outside gene matches: 5. The CDR3 runs 15 residues. The CDR3 region is CASSDSGTGVNEQFF. The CDR3 region has the DNA TGTGCCAGCAGTGATTCCGGGACAGGGGTCAATGAGCAGTTCTTC.